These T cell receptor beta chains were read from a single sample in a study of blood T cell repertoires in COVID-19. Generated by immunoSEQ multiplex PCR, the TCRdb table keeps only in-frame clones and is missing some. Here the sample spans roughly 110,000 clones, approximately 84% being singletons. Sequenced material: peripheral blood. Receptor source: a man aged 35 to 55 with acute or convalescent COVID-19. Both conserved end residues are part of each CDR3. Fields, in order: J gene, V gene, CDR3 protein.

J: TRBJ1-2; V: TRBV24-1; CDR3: CATHAGTGDNYGYTF
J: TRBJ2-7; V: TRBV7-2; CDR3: CASSLGGVYSYEQYF
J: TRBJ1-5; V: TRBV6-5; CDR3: CASSLLSGQGQPQHF
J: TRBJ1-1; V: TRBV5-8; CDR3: CASSLAGNTEAFF
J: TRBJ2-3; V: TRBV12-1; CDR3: CASSFSDRGPDTQYF
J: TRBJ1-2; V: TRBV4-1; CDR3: CASSHIAGSAAGYTF
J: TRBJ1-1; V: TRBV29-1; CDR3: CSVERTGRGDTEAFF
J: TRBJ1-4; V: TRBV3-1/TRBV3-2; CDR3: CASSQGTGRESEKLFF
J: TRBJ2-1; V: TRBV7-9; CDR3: CASSLAIGQWDNEQFF
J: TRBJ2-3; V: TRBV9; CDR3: CASSVGGQGAITDTQYF
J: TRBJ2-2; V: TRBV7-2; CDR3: CASSQTSGGVSTGELFF
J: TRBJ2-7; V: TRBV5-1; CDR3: CASSRWGTSGTRSSYEQYF
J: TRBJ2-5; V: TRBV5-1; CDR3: CASRFTSGEETQYF
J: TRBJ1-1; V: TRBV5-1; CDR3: CASSLQTGYTEAFF
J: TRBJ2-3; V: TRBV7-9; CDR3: CASSLIMGQAGEADTQYF
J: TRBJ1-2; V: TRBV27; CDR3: CASSNLGQGLVYGYTF
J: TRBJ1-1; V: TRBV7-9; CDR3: CASSSGWSTEAFF
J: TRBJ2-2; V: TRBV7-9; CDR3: CASSRTAGGAGELFF
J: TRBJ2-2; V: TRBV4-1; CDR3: CASSRRTGLAGGLNTGELFF
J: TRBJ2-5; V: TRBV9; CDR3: CASSATGEPAQETQYF
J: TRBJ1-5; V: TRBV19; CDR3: CASSIVQVSNQPQHF
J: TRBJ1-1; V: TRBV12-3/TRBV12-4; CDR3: CASSRDSYTEAFF
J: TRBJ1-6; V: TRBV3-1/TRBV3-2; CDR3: CASSQDYGGLSSPLHF
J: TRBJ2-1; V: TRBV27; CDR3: CASSWTSRGAHGNEQFF
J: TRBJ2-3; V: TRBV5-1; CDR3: CASMAGTTDTQYF
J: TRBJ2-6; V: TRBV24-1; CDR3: CATSVEPGHLSSGANVLTF
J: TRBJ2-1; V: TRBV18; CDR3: CASSPLLAGGNEQFF
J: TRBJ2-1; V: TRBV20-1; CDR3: CSASWGGPYNEQFF
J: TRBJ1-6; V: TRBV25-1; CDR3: CASSDSGTGVPSPLHF
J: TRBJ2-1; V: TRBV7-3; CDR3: CASSLYGTYNEQFF
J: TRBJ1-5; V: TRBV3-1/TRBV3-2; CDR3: CASSQGRGANQPQHF
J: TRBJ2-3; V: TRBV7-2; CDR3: CASSTIAGGRGDTQYF